One sample yielded the 5 T cell receptor beta chains listed below, sequenced in a study of long-term antiretroviral therapy in people with HIV. The libraries were made with immunoSEQ v3.0 at survey level. Measured with immunoSEQ multiplex PCR; TCRdb has only the in-frame clones, and not every one. The sample lists fewer than 25,000 clones, more than 75% occurring once. The input for sequencing was unsorted PBMCs, taken 2.3 years after starting antiretroviral therapy. The receptor source for this set is a man aged 55-75 years with HIV.

The rearrangement uses TRBV5-1 and TRBJ1-1; the match to TRBD1 covers 10 bases. Trimming took 5 bases from V and 0 from J; bases not matched to a gene: 7. The CDR3 totals 16 residues. Germline V lookup: CDR1 SGHRS, CDR2 YFSETQ. The CDR3 sequence: CASRQGTGVMNTEAFF. The CDR3 DNA reads TGCGCCAGCAGGCAGGGGACAGGGGTAATGAACACTGAAGCTTTCTTT.

The V call is TRBV11-3, the J call TRBJ2-5; 8 bases map to TRBD1. V shed 5 bases, J shed 6 bases, and the junction held 8 bases outside the gene matches. Germline V CDR1 and CDR2: SGHNT, YENEEA. This CDR3 is 14 amino acids long. CDR3 sequence: CASSRGQGRKTQYF. CDR3 DNA: TGTGCCAGCAGCCGCGGACAGGGTAGAAAGACCCAGTACTTC.

This rearrangement joins TRBV9 to TRBJ1-2; D gene unclear. The germline V and J ends were trimmed by 0 bases and 6 bases, with 18 bases remaining between them. Germline CDR1 and CDR2: SGDLS and YYNGEE. The CDR3 runs 16 residues. In nucleotides, the CDR3 is TGTGCCAGCAGCGTAGAGGCCATAGGTGCACGAGATGGCTACACCTTC. This encodes CASSVEAIGARDGYTF.

This sequence joins TRBV5-1 and TRBJ2-5, with TRBD2 as a possible D gene (5 bases). Trimming stripped 4 bases from V and 3 bases from J, with 13 bases between. The CDR3 has 14 amino acids. Germline V gives CDR1 SGHRS, CDR2 YFSETQ. DNA for the CDR3: TGCGCCAGCAGCCTTCAGCGGCGAGAAGAGACCCAGTACTTC. Translating it yields CASSLQRREETQYF.

This rearrangement joins TRBV11-2 to TRBJ2-2; a possible D gene is TRBD2 (6 bases). V was pared by 2 bases and J by 0 bases, with 13 bases between. The germline V gene encodes CDR1 SGHAT and CDR2 FQNNGV. The CDR3 runs to 17 residues. CDR3 sequence (DNA): TGTGCCAGCAGCTTACCGACTAGGGGAGCGAACACCGGGGAGCTGTTTTTT. It yields the protein CASSLPTRGANTGELFF.